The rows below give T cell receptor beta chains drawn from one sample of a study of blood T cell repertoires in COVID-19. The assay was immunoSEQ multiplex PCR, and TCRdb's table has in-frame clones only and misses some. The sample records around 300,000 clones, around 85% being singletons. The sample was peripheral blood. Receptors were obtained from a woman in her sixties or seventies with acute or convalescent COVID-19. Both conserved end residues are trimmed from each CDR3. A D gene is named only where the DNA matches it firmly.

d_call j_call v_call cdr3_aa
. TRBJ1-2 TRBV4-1 ASSQGRGFNGYT
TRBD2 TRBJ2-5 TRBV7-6 ASSFEAWGGTQY
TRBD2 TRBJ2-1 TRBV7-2 ASSPIAGRWEQF
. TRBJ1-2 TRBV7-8 ASSFRGGNGYT
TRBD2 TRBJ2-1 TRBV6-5 ASRRGGSSYNEQF
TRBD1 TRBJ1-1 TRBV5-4 ASSLGRTGEAF
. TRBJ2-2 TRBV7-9 ASSLLWATGELF
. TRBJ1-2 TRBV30 AWSPGHSLWDYGYT
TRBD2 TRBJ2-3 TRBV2 ASVPGTSGPGTQY
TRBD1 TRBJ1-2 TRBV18 ASSAPGQRRDGYT
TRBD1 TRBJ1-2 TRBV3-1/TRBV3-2 ASSFDRAGYT
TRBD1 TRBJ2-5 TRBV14 ASSPRTGTMQETQY
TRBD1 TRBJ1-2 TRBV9 ASSVGTGNYGYT